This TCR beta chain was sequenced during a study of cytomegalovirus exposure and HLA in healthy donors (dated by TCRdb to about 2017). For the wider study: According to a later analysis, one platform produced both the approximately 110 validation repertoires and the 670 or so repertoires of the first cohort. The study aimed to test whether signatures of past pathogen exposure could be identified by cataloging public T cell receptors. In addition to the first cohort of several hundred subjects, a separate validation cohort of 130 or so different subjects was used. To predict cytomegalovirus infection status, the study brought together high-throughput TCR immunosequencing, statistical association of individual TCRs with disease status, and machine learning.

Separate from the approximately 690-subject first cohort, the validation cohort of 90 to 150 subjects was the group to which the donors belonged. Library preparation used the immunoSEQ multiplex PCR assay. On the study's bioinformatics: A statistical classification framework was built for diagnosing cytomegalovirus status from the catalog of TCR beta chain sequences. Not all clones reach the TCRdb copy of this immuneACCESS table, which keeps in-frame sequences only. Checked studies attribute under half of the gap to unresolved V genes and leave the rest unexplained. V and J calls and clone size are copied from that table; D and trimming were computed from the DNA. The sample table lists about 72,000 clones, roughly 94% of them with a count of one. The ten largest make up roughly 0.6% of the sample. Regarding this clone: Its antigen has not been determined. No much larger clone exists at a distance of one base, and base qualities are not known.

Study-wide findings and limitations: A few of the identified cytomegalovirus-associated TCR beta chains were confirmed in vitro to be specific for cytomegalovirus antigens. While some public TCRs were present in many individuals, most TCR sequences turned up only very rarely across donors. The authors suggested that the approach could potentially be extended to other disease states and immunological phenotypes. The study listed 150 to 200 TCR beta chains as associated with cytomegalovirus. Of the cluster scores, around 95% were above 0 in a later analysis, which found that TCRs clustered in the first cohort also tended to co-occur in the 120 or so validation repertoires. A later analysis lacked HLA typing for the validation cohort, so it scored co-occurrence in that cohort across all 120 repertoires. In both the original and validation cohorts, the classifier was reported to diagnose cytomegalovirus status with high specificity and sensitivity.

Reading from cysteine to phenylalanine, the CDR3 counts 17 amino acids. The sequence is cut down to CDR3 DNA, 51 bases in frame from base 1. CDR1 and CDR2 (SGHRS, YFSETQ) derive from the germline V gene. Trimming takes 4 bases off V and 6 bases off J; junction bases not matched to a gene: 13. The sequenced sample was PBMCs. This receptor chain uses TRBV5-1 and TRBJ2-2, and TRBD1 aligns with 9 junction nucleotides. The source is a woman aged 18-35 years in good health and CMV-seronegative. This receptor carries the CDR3 CASSHPRDRVRSGELFF. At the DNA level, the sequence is TGCGCCAGCAGCCATCCCCGGGACAGGGTTCGTTCCGGGGAGCTGTTTTTT.